The 22 T cell receptor beta chains reported below all come from one sample, sequenced in a study of cytomegalovirus exposure and HLA in healthy donors. The PCR had 60 Vbeta and 13 Jbeta primers. The data were produced by immunoSEQ multiplex PCR, yet TCRdb's version contains in-frame clones alone and is incomplete. Of around 110,000 clones in the sample, around 69% were seen once. The sequencing input was PBMCs. The receptors shown here come from a man in his late teens or twenties in good health and CMV-seronegative.

V and J are TRBV5-4 and TRBJ2-3; 7 nucleotides align to TRBD2. Trimming took 2 bases from V and 2 from J; bases not matched to a gene: 8. The CDR3 runs 16 residues. CDR1 SGHNT and CDR2 YYREEE come from the germline V gene (reference sequence). The CDR3 sequence is CASSLGAGVYTDTQYF. CDR3 DNA: TGTGCCAGCAGCTTAGGGGCGGGGGTATACACAGATACGCAGTATTTT.

The chain joins TRBV6-5 to TRBJ1-5, with 8 bases matching TRBD1. J gave up 4 bases and V 5 bases, and 4 bases lay outside the gene matches. The CDR3 is made up of 14 amino acids. CDR1 and CDR2 (germline): MNHEY, SVGAGI. CDR3 sequence: CASSDRGVNQPQHF. CDR3 DNA sequence: TGTGCCAGCAGTGACAGGGGTGTTAATCAGCCCCAGCATTTT.

V usage is TRBV7-3 and J usage is TRBJ2-1; possible D gene TRBD2, 5 bases. This CDR3 contains 19 residues. The germline gives CDR1 SGHTA, CDR2 FQGTGA. V lost 0 bases, J lost 7 bases, and 25 bases lay in between. As DNA, the CDR3 is TGTGCCAGCAGCTTAACCCCCGGAGAGGGTTCCCTTCCTGGTAATGAGCAGTTCTTC. Translated: CASSLTPGEGSLPGNEQFF.

J is TRBJ2-4 and V is TRBV9, with D perhaps TRBD2 (5 bases). CDR3 length equals 16 residues. Germline lookup yields CDR1 SGDLS and CDR2 YYNGEE. The V end was cut by 4 bases, the J end by 3 bases, with 17 bases between. CDR3 sequence: CASSPRGFGDKNIQYF. The DNA for the CDR3 is TGTGCCAGCAGCCCCCGCGGGTTTGGGGACAAAAACATTCAGTACTTC.

The rearrangement uses TRBV27 and TRBJ1-2; possible D gene TRBD1, 6 bases. The CDR3 is 15 residues long. The germline CDR1 and CDR2 sequences are MNHEY and SMNVEV (reference sequence). V was cut by 0 bases and J by 1 base, with 9 bases left in between. In DNA, the CDR3 is TGTGCCAGCAGTTTATCGGGAGGGGGTAACTATGGCTACACCTTC. It specifies CASSLSGGGNYGYTF.

The rearrangement joins TRBV10-2 to TRBJ2-1, with 13 positions matching TRBD2. This CDR3 region has 13 residues. With 8 bases clipped from V and 10 bases from J, the junction kept 5 bases outside the gene matches. The V gene's germline CDR1 is WSHSY and CDR2 SAAADI. CDR3 sequence reads: CASYSGLAGEQFF. In DNA, the CDR3 is TGCGCCAGCTACTCGGGACTAGCGGGGGAGCAGTTCTTC.

V gene TRBV4-3 combines with J gene TRBJ2-5, with D perhaps matching TRBD2 (5 bases). Germline V gives CDR1 LGHNA, CDR2 YSLEER. V lost 3 bases and J 0 bases, leaving 14 bases between the germline ends. CDR3 length: 16 amino acids. CDR3 residues: CASSHRGAFYQETQYF. CDR3 DNA: TGCGCCAGCAGCCATCGGGGAGCCTTCTACCAAGAGACCCAGTACTTC.

The V and J genes are TRBV6-1 and TRBJ1-4; 8 bases align to TRBD1. The CDR3 consists of 15 residues. J was trimmed by 7 bases and V by 5 bases; bases with no gene match: 9. Germline V gene data show CDR1 as MNHNS and CDR2 as SASEGT. CDR3 sequence (DNA): TGTGCCAGCAGTAGCCCGCCAGGGGGCCGTGAAAAACTGTTTTTT. Its protein product is CASSSPPGGREKLFF.

The chain combines TRBV6-5 with TRBJ2-1, with a tentative D call TRBD2 (5 bases). This CDR3 comprises 14 residues. Germline lookup yields CDR1 MNHEY and CDR2 SVGAGI. V lost 6 bases and J lost 9, with 18 bases in between. The CDR3 loop is CASSLLGGSVEQFF. As DNA, the CDR3 is TGTGCCAGCAGCCTGCTAGGAGGTTCGGTTGAGCAGTTCTTC.

The rearrangement links TRBV5-4 to TRBJ2-1; 9 bases are a match to TRBD2. The V gene's germline CDR1 is SGHNT and CDR2 YYREEE (reference sequence). The CDR3 is 15 residues long. V trimming: 0 bases; J trimming: 4 bases; junction bases outside the gene matches: 2. The CDR3 sequence is CASSLGLAGYNEQFF. The CDR3 DNA reads TGTGCCAGCAGCTTGGGTCTAGCGGGGTACAATGAGCAGTTCTTC.

The rearrangement joins TRBV7-9 to TRBJ2-3; a possible D gene is TRBD1 (5 bases). Germline V gene lookup returns CDR1 SEHNR and CDR2 FQNEAQ (reference sequence). The CDR3 contains 18 residues. V gave up 4 bases and J gave up 1 base, with 21 bases separating them. The CDR3 spells CASSSPSHRGFGTDTQYF. Here the CDR3 DNA reads TGTGCCAGCAGCTCCCCCTCTCATAGGGGTTTCGGCACAGATACGCAGTATTTT.

This clone was seen more than once but under ten times. The chain is built from TRBV6-5 and TRBJ1-1; tentative D call: TRBD1 (5 bases). The germline CDR1 and CDR2 sequences are MNHEY and SVGAGI. Trimming took 1 base from V and 4 from J, leaving 7 bases between them. The CDR3 length is 13 residues. DNA for the CDR3: TGTGCCAGCAGTTACTTGGGGGGCACTGAAGCTTTCTTT. Translating gives CASSYLGGTEAFF.

In the case of this clone: One junction end does not reproduce the germline sequence, and a read error may be involved. This chain connects TRBV29-1 to TRBJ2-3; D perhaps matches TRBD2 (6 bases). Germline lookup yields CDR1 SQVTM and CDR2 ANQGSEA. The CDR3 has 10 residues. DNA of the CDR3: TGCAGCGTTGAAATTGGGAGGCGGATTTTT. This encodes CSVEIGRRIF.

The chain carries TRBV7-9 and TRBJ1-1, with D unclear. In germline, CDR1 is SEHNR, CDR2 FQNEAQ (reference sequence). The CDR3 loop spans 14 amino acids. Trimming stripped 5 bases from V and 0 bases from J, with 10 bases between. The CDR3 region has the DNA TGTGCCAGCAGCCCAGAGGTGATGAACACTGAAGCTTTCTTT. The encoded protein is CASSPEVMNTEAFF.

V and J are TRBV2 and TRBJ2-7; D not resolved. The germline gives CDR1 SNHLY, CDR2 FYNNEI. The CDR3 totals 12 residues. The CDR3 DNA follows: TGTGGCGGCGCAGAGAGCTCCTACGAGCAGTACTTC. The encoded protein is CGGAESSYEQYF.

The chain employs TRBV18 and TRBJ1-1; D may be TRBD1 (5 bases). The CDR3 runs to 14 residues. Trimming removed 2 bases from V and 9 bases from J, with 16 bases in between. CDR1 and CDR2 (germline): KGHSH, LQKENI. The chain's CDR3 is CASSPEVGETKAFF. CDR3 bases: TGTGCCAGCTCACCAGAGGTAGGGGAAACAAAAGCTTTCTTT.

V is TRBV18 and J is TRBJ2-3; TRBD1 aligns across 8 bases. This CDR3 contains 16 residues. In germline, CDR1 is KGHSH, CDR2 LQKENI. Trimming at V came to 0 bases and at J to 3 bases, leaving 5 bases not matched to a gene. CDR3 sequence (DNA): TGTGCCAGCTCACCACCGGGACAGGCTCGGACAGATACGCAGTATTTT. This sequence encodes CASSPPGQARTDTQYF.

This clone was found a few times. The J gene is TRBJ1-2, the V gene TRBV4-3; no definite D call. V shed 4 bases and J shed 6 bases, with 15 bases lying between them. The CDR3 sequence is 14 residues long. The V gene's germline CDR1 is LGHNA and CDR2 YSLEER. The CDR3 is CASSPWSGEDGYTF. In DNA, the CDR3 is TGCGCCAGCAGCCCCTGGAGCGGGGAGGATGGCTACACCTTC.

CDR3 amino acids: CASSLPGQGSDTQYF. CDR3 bases: TGTGCCAGCAGCTTACCCGGACAGGGTTCAGATACGCAGTATTTT. The chain recombines TRBV7-3 with TRBJ2-3; the match to TRBD1 covers 8 bases. Per the germline V gene, CDR1 is SGHTA and CDR2 is FQGTGA. This CDR3 is built from 15 residues. The V segment lost 2 bases and the J segment 4 bases; nucleotides outside the gene matches: 5.

The genes are TRBV7-2 and TRBJ2-1; 8 bases line up with TRBD1. Per germline, CDR1 SGHTA and CDR2 FQGNSA. V dropped 3 bases and J dropped 8; count of bases not matched to a gene: 3. This CDR3 region has 13 residues. CDR3 amino acids: CASSLDRVHEQFF. The CDR3 bases are TGTGCCAGCAGCTTGGACAGGGTCCATGAGCAGTTCTTC.

This chain joins TRBV7-8 and TRBJ2-7; the D is unclear. The CDR3 length is 15 residues. V lost 3 bases and J lost 5, with 17 bases in between. CDR1 SGHVS and CDR2 FQNEAQ come from the germline V gene. The CDR3 loop reads CASSFVRPAQDEQYF. CDR3 nucleotides: TGTGCCAGCAGCTTCGTGAGGCCCGCTCAAGACGAGCAGTACTTC.

This clone was seen only a few times. CDR3: CASSEALRQGYEQYF. The CDR3 coding sequence is TGTGCCAGCAGTGAAGCGCTTCGTCAGGGCTACGAGCAGTACTTC. The V gene is TRBV6-1, the J gene TRBJ2-7; a weak D match, TRBD1 (5 bases). The CDR3 is 15 amino acids. In germline, CDR1 is MNHNS, CDR2 SASEGT. V was cut by 0 bases and J by 3 bases, with 12 bases left in between.